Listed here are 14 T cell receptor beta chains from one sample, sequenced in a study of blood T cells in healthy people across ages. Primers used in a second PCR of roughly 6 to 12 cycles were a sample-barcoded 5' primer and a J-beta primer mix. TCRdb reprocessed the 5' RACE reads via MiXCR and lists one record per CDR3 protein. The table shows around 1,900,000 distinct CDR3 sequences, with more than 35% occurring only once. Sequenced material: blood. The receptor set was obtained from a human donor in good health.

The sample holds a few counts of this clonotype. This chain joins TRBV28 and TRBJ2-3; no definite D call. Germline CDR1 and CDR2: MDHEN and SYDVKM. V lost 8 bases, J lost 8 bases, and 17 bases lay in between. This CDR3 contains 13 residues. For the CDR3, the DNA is TGTGCCAGCCTTGACCGGGCTGACGGTACGCAGTATTTT. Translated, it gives CASLDRADGTQYF.

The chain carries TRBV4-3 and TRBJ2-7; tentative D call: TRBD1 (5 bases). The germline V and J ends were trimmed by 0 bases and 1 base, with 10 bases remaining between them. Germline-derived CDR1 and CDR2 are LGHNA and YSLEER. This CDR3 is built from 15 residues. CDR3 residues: CASSQEPTGSYEQYF. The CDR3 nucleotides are TGCGCCAGCAGCCAAGAACCCACAGGTTCCTACGAGCAGTACTTC.

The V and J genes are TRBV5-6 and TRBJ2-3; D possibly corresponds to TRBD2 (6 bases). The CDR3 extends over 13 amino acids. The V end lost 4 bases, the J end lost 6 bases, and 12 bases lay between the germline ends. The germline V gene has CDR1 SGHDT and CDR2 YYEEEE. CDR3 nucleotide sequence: TGTGCCAGCAGCGGACGACTAGATGATACGCAGTATTTT. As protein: CASSGRLDDTQYF.

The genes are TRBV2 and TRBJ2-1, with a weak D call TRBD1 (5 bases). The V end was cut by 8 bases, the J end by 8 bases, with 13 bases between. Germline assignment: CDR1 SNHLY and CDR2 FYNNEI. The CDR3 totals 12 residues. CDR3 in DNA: TGTGCCAGCTTCTCAGGGTACCATGAGCAGTTCTTC. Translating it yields CASFSGYHEQFF.

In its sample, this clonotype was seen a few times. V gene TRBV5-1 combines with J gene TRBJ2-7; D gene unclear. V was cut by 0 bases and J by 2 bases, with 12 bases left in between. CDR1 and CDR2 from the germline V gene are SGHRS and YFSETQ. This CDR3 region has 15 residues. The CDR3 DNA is TGCGCCAGCAGCTTGGCTCCAGGAGAAACCTACGAGCAGTACTTC. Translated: CASSLAPGETYEQYF.

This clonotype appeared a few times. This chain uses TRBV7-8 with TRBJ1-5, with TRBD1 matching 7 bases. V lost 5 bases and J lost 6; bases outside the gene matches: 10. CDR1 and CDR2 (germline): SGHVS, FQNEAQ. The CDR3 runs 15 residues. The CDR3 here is CASSILQGFGQPQHF. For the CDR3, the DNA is TGTGCCAGCAGCATATTACAGGGGTTCGGTCAGCCCCAGCATTTT.

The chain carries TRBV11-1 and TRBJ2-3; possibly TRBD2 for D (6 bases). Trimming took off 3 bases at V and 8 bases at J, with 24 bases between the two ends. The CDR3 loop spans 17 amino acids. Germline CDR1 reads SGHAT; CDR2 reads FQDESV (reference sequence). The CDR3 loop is CASSLPSRGSQHGTQYF. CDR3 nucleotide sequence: TGTGCCAGCAGCTTGCCCTCCCGGGGGTCCCAGCATGGTACGCAGTATTTT.

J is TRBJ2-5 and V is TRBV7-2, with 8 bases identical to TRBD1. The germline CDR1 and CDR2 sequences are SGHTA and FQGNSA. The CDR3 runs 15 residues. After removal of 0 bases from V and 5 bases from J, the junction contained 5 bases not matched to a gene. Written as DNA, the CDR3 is TGTGCCAGCAGCTTAGCTAGGACAGGGTGGGAGACCCAGTACTTC. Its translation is CASSLARTGWETQYF.

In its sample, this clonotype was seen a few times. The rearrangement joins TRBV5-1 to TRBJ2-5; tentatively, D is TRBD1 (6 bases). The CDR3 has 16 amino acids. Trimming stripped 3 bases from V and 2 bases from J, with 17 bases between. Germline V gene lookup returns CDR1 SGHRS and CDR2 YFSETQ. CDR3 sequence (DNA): TGCGCCAGCAGCTCGGCACTCACAGGGAGACAAGAGACCCAGTACTTC. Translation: CASSSALTGRQETQYF.

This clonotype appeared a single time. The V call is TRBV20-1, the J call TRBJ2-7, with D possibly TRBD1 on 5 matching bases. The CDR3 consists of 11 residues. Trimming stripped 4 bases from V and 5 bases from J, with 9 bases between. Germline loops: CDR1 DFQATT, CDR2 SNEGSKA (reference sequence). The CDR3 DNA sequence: TGCAGTGCTATAAAAGGGGACGAGCAGTACTTC. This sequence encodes CSAIKGDEQYF.

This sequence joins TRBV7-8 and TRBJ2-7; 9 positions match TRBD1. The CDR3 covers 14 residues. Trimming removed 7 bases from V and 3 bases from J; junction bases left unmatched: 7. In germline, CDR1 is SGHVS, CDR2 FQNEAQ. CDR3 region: CASTWGTGSYEQYF. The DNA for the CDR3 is TGTGCCAGCACCTGGGGGACAGGGAGCTACGAGCAGTACTTC.

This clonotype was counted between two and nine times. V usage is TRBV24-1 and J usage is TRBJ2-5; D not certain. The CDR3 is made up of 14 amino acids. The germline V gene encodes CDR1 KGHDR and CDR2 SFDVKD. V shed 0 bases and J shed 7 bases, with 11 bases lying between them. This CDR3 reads CATSDLGEEGTQYF. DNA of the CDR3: TGTGCCACCAGTGATTTGGGGGAAGAAGGGACCCAGTACTTC.

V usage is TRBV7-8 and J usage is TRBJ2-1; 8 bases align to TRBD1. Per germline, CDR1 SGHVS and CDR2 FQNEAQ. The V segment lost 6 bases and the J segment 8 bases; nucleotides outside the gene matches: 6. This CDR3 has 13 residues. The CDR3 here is CASSLDRVHEQFF. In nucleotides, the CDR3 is TGTGCCAGCAGTCTGGACAGGGTCCATGAGCAGTTCTTC.

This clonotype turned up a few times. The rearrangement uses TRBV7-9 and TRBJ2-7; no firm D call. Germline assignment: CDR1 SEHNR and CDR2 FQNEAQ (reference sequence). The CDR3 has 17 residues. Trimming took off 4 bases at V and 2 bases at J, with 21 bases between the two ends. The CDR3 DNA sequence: TGTGCCAGCAGCTCACGTTCAGGCAGGTCCAATGCCTACGAGCAGTACTTC. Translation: CASSSRSGRSNAYEQYF.